The T cell receptor (beta chain) under discussion was sequenced for a study of T cells after yellow fever vaccination. Study information: When fractions had low cell numbers, they were prepared with SMART-Seq v4 Ultra Low Input. General observations from the study: The study re-detected most primary-vaccination clones after the booster (roughly 96% CD4, almost 90% CD8).

The CDR3 consists of 14 residues. This clonotype was detected many times. Antigen specificity is unknown. The junction differs from germline at one of its ends, possibly a read error. A single record per CDR3 protein comes from TCRdb applying MiXCR to the 5' RACE reads. Counted here are around 350,000 distinct CDR3 sequences, 6.2% occurring once; the ten biggest clones make up approximately 15%. The sequencing here drew on PBMCs, taken 5 days after the yellow fever booster vaccination. This receptor was taken from a man under 40 who received the YFV17D yellow fever vaccine. This chain joins TRBV12-3 or TRBV12-4 and TRBJ1-2; possible D gene TRBD1, 5 bases. CDR3 residues: CASAQQDPSLVTSF. In DNA, the CDR3 is TGTGCCAGCGCCCAACAGGACCCCTCCCTGGTCACGTCCTTC.